The next 18 T cell receptor beta chains were all read from a single sample in a study of tumor-infiltrating lymphocytes in primary liver carcinoma. Investigators took RNA and DNA out together from 20-30 mg of unsorted bulk tissue. cDNA specific to TCR beta was made from approximately 500 ng of total RNA, with a constant-region primer employed for priming. For TCR beta, libraries were produced by three nested multiplex PCR rounds using slightly modified ARM-PCR. For roughly 10 cycles apiece, the opening two PCR rounds ran with TRBV1-TRBV30 forward primers and a C-beta reverse primer. TCRdb passed the multiplex PCR reads through MiXCR, listing each CDR3 protein once. Of tens of thousands of distinct CDR3 sequences in the sample, roughly 80% were seen once. The sequenced material came from liver tumor tissue from sampling region 4. Subset denoted: tumor region T4, right-lateral pole. All receptors come from a man between 40 and 49 years old with primary liver carcinoma and hepatitis B virus infection.

A remark on this clonotype: Possible read error: a much larger clone is one base away. The chain joins TRBV18 to TRBJ1-1; TRBD1 agrees at 7 bases. The CDR3 is 14 amino acids. The V gene end was trimmed by 5 bases and the J gene end by 4 bases; junction bases not matched to a gene: 7. CDR1 and CDR2 from the germline V gene are KGHSH and LQKENI. CDR3 amino acids: CASSSNRGGTEAFF. The CDR3 DNA reads as TGTGCCAGCTCATCCAACAGGGGTGGCACTGAAGCTTTCTTT.

With respect to this clonotype: At one end the junction does not follow the germline gene, possibly because of a read error. V and J are TRBV25-1 and TRBJ2-1; tentative D call: TRBD2 (6 bases). This CDR3 contains 14 residues. Germline-derived CDR1 and CDR2 are MGHDK and SYGVNS. The CDR3 DNA reads TGTGCCAGCAGTGAGTCTAGCGCTTACAATGAGCGGTTCTTC. It codes for CASSESSAYNERFF.

The CDR3 sequence: CSVEAPTGIGAQYF. The CDR3, as DNA: TGCAGCGTTGAAGCTCCGACAGGGATCGGCGCGCAGTACTTC. This chain links TRBV29-1 with TRBJ2-7, with 7 bases fitting TRBD1. The J segment lost 9 bases and the V segment lost 1 base, leaving 12 bases of the junction unmatched. The CDR3 consists of 14 residues. Germline V gives CDR1 SQVTM, CDR2 ANQGSEA.

This clonotype is large by share. This chain uses TRBV12-3 or TRBV12-4 with TRBJ1-5; a possible D gene is TRBD1 (5 bases). V shed 7 bases and J shed 4 bases, with 17 bases lying between them. The length of the CDR3 is 15 residues. CDR3 sequence (DNA): TGTGCCAGCACGCGGGGCACCGCAATAAATCAGCCCCAGCATTTT. Encoded protein: CASTRGTAINQPQHF.

To note about this clonotype: It is likely a read error, because the conserved phenylalanine at the end of the CDR3 is missing. Because the CDR3's place on the DNA is in doubt, the DNA is left out and the CDR3 is given as listed by TCRdb. V usage is TRBV6-2 or TRBV6-3 and J usage is TRBJ2-5; the table's D call, TRBD1, has no DNA check behind it. Germline V gives CDR1 MNHEY, CDR2 SVGEGT. The CDR3 comprises 14 residues, both ends counted. CDR3 region: CASSSRTIMETQYL.

Points on this clonotype: The CDR3 does not end in the conserved phenylalanine or tryptophan, so this is likely a read error. The chain is built from TRBV12-3 or TRBV12-4 and TRBJ2-1; possible D gene TRBD2, 6 bases. V dropped 10 bases and J dropped 0 bases, with 16 bases sitting between them. The CDR3 totals 15 residues. CDR3 residues: CAITISGNSYNEQFL. CDR3 nucleotide sequence: TGTGCCATCACCATTAGCGGCAACTCCTACAATGAGCAGTTCCTC.

The CDR3 spells CAWRPLRSEAGEQFF. The CDR3 DNA is TGTGCCTGGAGGCCTCTCCGGAGTGAGGCAGGCGAGCAGTTCTTC. This chain links TRBV30 with TRBJ2-7; unclear D gene. The J call may not be correct, given that the DNA end is closer to TRBJ2-1. The germline gives CDR1 GTSNPN, CDR2 SVGIG (reference sequence). This CDR3 contains 15 residues.

Comments on this clonotype: The conserved phenylalanine or tryptophan normally closing the CDR3 is absent here, so this likely arose from a read error. Because the CDR3's place on the DNA is in doubt, the DNA is left out and the CDR3 is given as listed by TCRdb. The V gene is TRBV28, the J gene TRBJ1-2. Germline CDR1 and CDR2: MDHEN and SYDVKM. Inclusive of both ends, the CDR3 amounts to 13 amino acids. CDR3 residues: CASSFRNNLGYTS.

A word on this clonotype: One end of the junction does not line up with germline, which may come from a read error. The chain carries TRBV2 and TRBJ2-1, with no clear D. Germline CDR1 reads SNHLY; CDR2 reads FYNNEI. This CDR3 spans 15 amino acids. CDR3 sequence: CVSRTDAADFNEQFF. The CDR3 nucleotides are TGTGTCAGCAGGACGGACGCAGCCGATTTCAATGAGCAGTTCTTC. The whole variable domain, remainder taken from reference TRBV2 and TRBJ2-1, is EPEVTQTPSHQVTQMGQEVILRCVPISNHLYFYWYRQILGQKVEFLVSFYNNEISEKSEIFDDQFSVERPDGSNFTLKIRSTKLEDSAMYFCVSRTDAADFNEQFFGPGTRLTVL.

This chain links TRBV11-2 with TRBJ2-7; 10 positions match TRBD1. The CDR3 spans 18 residues. The germline V gene encodes CDR1 SGHAT and CDR2 FQNNGV. The V and J ends lost 10 bases and 3 bases, in that order; junction bases with no gene match: 21. DNA of the CDR3: TGTGCCAACAGACGCATAAACCGGGACAGGGGTAAAGACTACGAGCAGTACTTC. Its protein is CANRRINRDRGKDYEQYF.

The chain recombines TRBV29-1 with TRBJ2-7; D might be TRBD1 or TRBD2, each matching 5 bases. In germline, CDR1 is SQVTM, CDR2 ANQGSEA. The V and J ends lost 5 bases and 2 bases respectively, with 19 bases between them. CDR3 length: 15 residues. The CDR3 DNA follows: TGCAGCGTTTCGGATGGATGGGGGATGCCCTACGAGCAGTACTTC. It translates to CSVSDGWGMPYEQYF.

As regards this clonotype: The CDR3 carries no conserved terminal phenylalanine or tryptophan, so it likely arises from a read error. The rearrangement links TRBV11-2 to TRBJ2-6; 8 bases line up with TRBD1. This CDR3 contains 21 residues. Germline V gene lookup returns CDR1 SGHAT and CDR2 FQNNGV. The CDR3, as DNA: TGTGCCAGCAGCATGGGGGGAGACAGGGGCATTTCCCTCTCTGGGGGCAACATCCTGACTCTC. Translation gives CASSMGGDRGISLSGGNILTL.

Note on this clonotype: No conserved phenylalanine or tryptophan is present at the end of the CDR3, so a read error is the likely explanation. The genes are TRBV29-1 and TRBJ1-1; maybe TRBD1 (5 bases). Trimming removed 6 bases at V and 11 bases at J, with 25 bases between. CDR3 length equals 14 residues. Germline V lookup: CDR1 SQVTM, CDR2 ANQGSEA. CDR3 in DNA: TGCAGCGTCAGGACACGAATAGGAAACAGTGAGGCTTTCTAT. Its protein product is CSVRTRIGNSEAFY.

This clonotype was seen a handful of times. One junction end disagrees with the germline gene, perhaps due to a read error. This rearrangement joins TRBV11-2 to TRBJ2-3; weak D call: TRBD1 (5 bases). The CDR3 is made up of 15 amino acids. Germline-derived CDR1 and CDR2 are SGHAT and FQNNGV. CDR3 in amino acids: CVSSPSPGNTDTQYF. For the CDR3, the DNA is TGTGTCAGCAGCCCAAGCCCAGGGAACACAGATACGCAGTATTTT. Complete variable domain (other parts from reference TRBV11-2 and TRBJ2-3): EAGVAQSPRYKIIEKRQSVAFWCNPISGHATLYWYQQILGQGPKLLIQFQNNGVVDDSQLPKDRFSAERLKGVDSTLKIQPAKLEDSAVYLCVSSPSPGNTDTQYFGPGTRLTVL.

This clonotype was found once. One junction end does not reproduce the germline sequence, and a read error may be involved. The chain recombines TRBV28 with TRBJ2-7, with no clear D. The germline V gene encodes CDR1 MDHEN and CDR2 SYDVKM. The CDR3 runs to 15 residues. CDR3 in amino acids: CACSPFGYAGSEQYF. The CDR3 region has the DNA TGTGCCTGCAGTCCGTTCGGATATGCTGGCAGCGAGCAATACTTC.

The rearrangement uses TRBV10-3 and TRBJ2-3, with 7 nucleotides matching TRBD2. The CDR3 consists of 13 residues. The germline V gene has CDR1 ENHRY and CDR2 SYGVKD. Unmatched junction bases numbered 9, after V lost 10 bases and J lost 5 bases. The CDR3 sequence: CATGPAGIDTQYF. As DNA, the CDR3 is TGTGCCACTGGACCAGCGGGAATAGATACGCAGTATTTT.

The chain links TRBV28 to TRBJ2-3, with 10 bases matching TRBD2. The CDR3 sequence is 17 residues long. Germline CDR1 reads MDHEN; CDR2 reads SYDVKM. CDR3: CTTSLRLLAGATDTQYF. The DNA for the CDR3 is TGTACCACCAGTTTACGGCTGCTAGCGGGAGCTACAGATACGCAGTATTTT.

Notes on this clonotype: Compared with germline, one end of the junction differs, possibly owing to a read error. The V gene is TRBV7-3, the J gene TRBJ2-5; 7 bases agree with TRBD2. Germline CDR1 reads SGHTA; CDR2 reads FQGTGA. The CDR3 is made up of 14 amino acids. The CDR3 sequence: CASSLTAGRETRYF. The CDR3 DNA is TGTGCCAGCAGCTTAACCGCAGGGAGGGAAACCCGGTACTTC. Using reference TRBV7-3 and TRBJ2-5 for the parts outside the CDR3, the full variable domain is GAGVSQTPSNKVTEKGKYVELRCDPISGHTALYWYRQSLGQGPEFLIYFQGTGAADDSGLPNDRFFAVRPEGSVSTLKIQRTERGDSAVYLCASSLTAGRETRYFGPGTRLLVL.